One and the same sample provided the 5 T cell receptor beta chains below, sequenced in a study of chemoradiotherapy in HPV16-positive cancers. Sequencing was performed with immunoSEQ multiplex PCR; in TCRdb, only in-frame clones are kept and a portion is missing. The sample has 2,500 to 3,500 clones, 60% to 80% seen once. The material was obtained from a patient who underwent chemoradiotherapy. The receptors were sampled from a human donor with HPV-associated anogenital cancer.

The genes are TRBV7-9 and TRBJ1-4, with D uncertain. This CDR3 comprises 13 residues. CDR1 SEHNR and CDR2 FQNEAQ come from the germline V gene (reference sequence). Trimming left V 5 bases short and J 5 bases short, with 9 bases between. CDR3 nucleotides: TGTGCCAGCAGCCGGCCCTTCAATGAAAAACTGTTTTTT. It yields the protein CASSRPFNEKLFF.

This chain connects TRBV9 to TRBJ2-4; TRBD1 aligns across 7 bases. J gave up 5 bases and V 4 bases, and 6 bases lay outside the gene matches. This CDR3 spans 14 amino acids. The germline CDR1 and CDR2 sequences are SGDLS and YYNGEE. The CDR3 is CASSPWTGENIQYF. In nucleotides, the CDR3 is TGTGCCAGCAGCCCATGGACAGGAGAAAACATTCAGTACTTC. Supplemented by reference TRBV9 and TRBJ2-4, the full variable domain reads DSGVTQTPKHLITATGQRVTLRCSPRSGDLSVYWYQQSLDQGLQFLIQYYNGEERAKGNILERFSAQQFPDLHSELNLSSLELGDSALYFCASSPWTGENIQYFGAGTRLSVL.

This clone was counted between two and nine times. This chain links TRBV11-2 with TRBJ2-1; D remains ambiguous. Trimming removed 5 bases at V and 6 bases at J, with 8 bases between. The CDR3 spans 12 residues. The germline V gene has CDR1 SGHAT and CDR2 FQNNGV. The CDR3 loop is CASSTRTNEQFF. The CDR3 coding sequence is TGTGCCAGCAGCACCAGGACCAATGAGCAGTTCTTC.

This clone was detected a few times. The J gene is TRBJ1-1, the V gene TRBV27; 7 nucleotides align to TRBD1. The CDR3 is 13 amino acids. Germline-derived CDR1 and CDR2 are MNHEY and SMNVEV (reference sequence). The V gene end was trimmed by 4 bases and the J gene end by 4 bases; junction bases not matched to a gene: 3. CDR3 amino acids: CASSSGGFTEAFF. The CDR3 DNA follows: TGTGCCAGCAGTTCAGGGGGGTTCACTGAAGCTTTCTTT.

The genes are TRBV6-1 and TRBJ1-2, with D possibly being TRBD1 (6 bases). The length of the CDR3 is 15 residues. V was pared by 2 bases and J by 0 bases, with 10 bases between. CDR1 is MNHNS, CDR2 SASEGT, per germline. The CDR3 coding sequence is TGTGCCAGCAGTGAACCAGGGGAAGCTAACTATGGCTACACCTTC. Its protein product is CASSEPGEANYGYTF.